The sequence of this T cell receptor beta chain was determined in a study of OX40 agonist ivuxolimab in advanced cancers. Some clones are missing from TCRdb's copy, which holds only in-frame ones; the method was immunoSEQ multiplex PCR. The table has approximately 54,000 clones, around 82% seen once; the top ten hold about 3%. There are 14 residues in the CDR3. The germline gives CDR1 LNHNV, CDR2 YYDKDF (reference sequence). V lost 9 bases, J lost 3 bases, and 5 bases stayed unmatched. This TCR was sampled from an adult with an advanced solid tumor such as melanoma, head and neck, liver or kidney cancer. The specimen comprised CD4+ or CD8+ T cells sorted from blood, sampled in a trial of the OX40 agonist ivuxolimab. The rearrangement uses TRBV15 and TRBJ2-3; 11 bases fit TRBD2. CDR3 nucleotide sequence: TGTGCCACTAGCGGGGGGGCGAGGACAGATACGCAGTATTTT. Translated, it gives CATSGGARTDTQYF.